The rows below give T cell receptor beta chains drawn from one sample of a study of OX40 agonist ivuxolimab in advanced cancers. The data were produced by immunoSEQ multiplex PCR, yet TCRdb's version contains in-frame clones alone and is incomplete. Altogether roughly 110,000 clones are present, roughly 90% being singletons, with the ten largest covering around 1.2%. Here the sequenced sample was CD4+ or CD8+ T cells sorted from blood, taken in a trial of the OX40 agonist ivuxolimab. Receptors were obtained from an adult with an advanced solid tumor such as melanoma, head and neck, liver or kidney cancer. Each CDR3 is given with its conserved first and last residue. The order of the fields is J gene, V gene, D gene, clone size, CDR3 DNA, CDR3 protein. A D gene is named only where the DNA matches it firmly. Clone size is shown for a subset of rows, as once, few, many or a class of expanded clone.

TRBJ1-2 TRBV30 TRBD1 . TGTGCCTGGTCGACAGGGAACTATGGCTACACCTTC CAWSTGNYGYTF
TRBJ2-7 TRBV6-5 . once TGTGCCAGCAGTTACTCAGGGGCTTCCTACGAGCAGTACTTC CASSYSGASYEQYF
TRBJ1-3 TRBV28 . once TGTGCCAGCAGTTTTCATGGGGTAGGGGGAAACACCATATATTTT CASSFHGVGGNTIYF
TRBJ1-2 TRBV6-6 . . TGTGCCAGCAGTCCCTCAAGGGCTAACTATGGCTACACCTTC CASSPSRANYGYTF
TRBJ1-4 TRBV10-3 TRBD1 . TGTGCCATCGGCACAGGGGGCAATGAAAAACTGTTTTTT CAIGTGGNEKLFF
TRBJ1-2 TRBV7-8 . . TGTGCCAGCAGCCCCCGGGAGTCTAACTATGGCTACACCTTC CASSPRESNYGYTF
TRBJ1-1 TRBV6-5 . . TGTGCCAGTGCACAGGAGGCATACACTGAAGCTTTCTTT CASAQEAYTEAFF
TRBJ1-5 TRBV18 TRBD1 . TGTGCCAGCTCAATGGGACAGGGGGAATATAGCAATCAGCCCCAGCATTTT CASSMGQGEYSNQPQHF
TRBJ2-1 TRBV19 . . TGTGCCAGTAGTATAGCGGGGAATGCATTCGCGATATACAATGAGCAGTTCTTC CASSIAGNAFAIYNEQFF
TRBJ1-1 TRBV28 . . TGTGCCAGCAGAAATGCCCGGTACACTGAAGCTTTCTTT CASRNARYTEAFF
TRBJ1-2 TRBV28 TRBD1 . TGTGCCAGCAGTGTAGGACAGGTTCTCTATGGCTACACCTTC CASSVGQVLYGYTF
TRBJ2-2 TRBV7-8 TRBD1 . TGTGCCACCCGGGACAGGGGACCCGGGGAGCTGTTTTTT CATRDRGPGELFF
TRBJ2-7 TRBV14 . . TGTGCCAGCAGCCAACACCGGGACTCCACCTACGAGCAGTACTTC CASSQHRDSTYEQYF
TRBJ1-5 TRBV11-1 . . TGTGCCAGCAGCGCCGGGACTGGCGTCAATCAGCCCCAGCATTTT CASSAGTGVNQPQHF
TRBJ1-5 TRBV10-3 . . TGTGCCATCAGTGAGTCGACTCGAGGGCAAGATCAGCCCCAGCATTTT CAISESTRGQDQPQHF
TRBJ2-7 TRBV5-1 . . TGCGCCAGCAGCGTACAGGGTTCCTACGAGCAGTACTTC CASSVQGSYEQYF
TRBJ1-5 TRBV2 . . TGTGCCAGCAGTTGGGCGGATAGCAATCAGCCCCAGCATTTT CASSWADSNQPQHF
TRBJ1-2 TRBV7-9 . . TGTGCCAGCAGCCCAGCGTTCGGACGTGGCTACACCTTC CASSPAFGRGYTF
TRBJ2-2 TRBV4-3 . . TGCGCCAGCAGCCAAGGGGCCGGGACCAGAATCGGGGAGCTGTTTTTT CASSQGAGTRIGELFF
TRBJ1-2 TRBV18 TRBD1 . TGTGCCAGCTCAGGCACAGGGGGTCGTAACTATGGCTACACCTTC CASSGTGGRNYGYTF
TRBJ1-1 TRBV27 . . TGTGCCAGCACCCAAAAGTGGGGGAATGAAGCTTTCTTT CASTQKWGNEAFF
TRBJ1-2 TRBV7-9 . . TGTGCCACTTCCTTCTTCCGGGACGGATCTGATGGCTACACCTTC CATSFFRDGSDGYTF
TRBJ1-6 TRBV7-2 . . TGTGCCAGCAGCTCCAGCTCCTATAATTCACCCCTCCACTTT CASSSSSYNSPLHF
TRBJ1-2 TRBV2 . once TGTGCCAGCAGGGCTGGGGCTGGCTATGGCTACACCTTC CASRAGAGYGYTF
TRBJ2-7 TRBV9 TRBD1 . TGTGCCAGCAGTGCACTAGGACAGGGTTCTTACGAGCAGTACTTC CASSALGQGSYEQYF
TRBJ1-1 TRBV27 TRBD1 . TGTGCCAGCAATCCAGGGGGCCCGAACACTGAAGCTTTCTTT CASNPGGPNTEAFF
TRBJ2-7 TRBV5-4 . . TGTGCCAGCAGCTTGGTACCAGGAGCCTACGAGCAGTACTTC CASSLVPGAYEQYF
TRBJ2-7 TRBV14 TRBD2 . TGTGCCAGCAGCCAAGATGCGGGACTAGCGGGGGTTATGGACGAGCAGTACTTC CASSQDAGLAGVMDEQYF
TRBJ2-2 TRBV29-1 . . TGCAGCGTAGCCCGGTCCACCGGGGAGCTGTTTTTT CSVARSTGELFF
TRBJ2-7 TRBV18 . . TGTGCCAGCTCACGTCAATCCTACGAGCAGTACTTC CASSRQSYEQYF
TRBJ1-2 TRBV7-3 . . TGTGCCAGCAGCTTAGTAGAACGGTCGGGCTACACCTTC CASSLVERSGYTF
TRBJ1-5 TRBV19 . . TGTGCCAGTAGTACTCTAAATCAGCCCCAGCATTTT CASSTLNQPQHF
TRBJ2-1 TRBV6-1 TRBD1 . TGTGCCAGCAGTATCCGGGACAGGGGGCACAATGAGCAGTTCTTC CASSIRDRGHNEQFF
TRBJ1-3 TRBV9 . . TGTGCCAGCAGCGTAGGTACAGGGTTCTCTGGAAACACCATATATTTT CASSVGTGFSGNTIYF
TRBJ2-3 TRBV27 . . TGTGCCAGCAAGACGTGGGGTCCCGAAACAGATACGCAGTATTTT CASKTWGPETDTQYF
TRBJ2-1 TRBV19 TRBD2 . TGTGCCAGTAGTATGAGCGGGAGGGGTGATGAGCAGTTCTTC CASSMSGRGDEQFF
TRBJ1-5 TRBV5-1 TRBD1 . TGCGCCAGCAGCCCAGGGACAGGGGGTAAGGGTGAGCCCCAGCATTTT CASSPGTGGKGEPQHF
TRBJ1-2 TRBV19 . . TGTGCCAGTAGTCGACTCCCGGGACTAGGCGATTATGGCTACACCTTC CASSRLPGLGDYGYTF
TRBJ1-1 TRBV6-1 . . TGTGCCAGCCAAATACACGCAATGAACACTGAAGCTTTCTTT CASQIHAMNTEAFF
TRBJ2-1 TRBV19 . . TGTGCCAGTAGTATTTGGCTGGTGTATCGGATTGTTTGTTCCTACAATGAGCAGTTCTTC CASSIWLVYRIVCSYNEQFF
TRBJ2-3 TRBV28 . . TGTGCCAGCAGTTCCTCCTCCTCATCAGATACGCAGTATTTT CASSSSSSSDTQYF
TRBJ2-7 TRBV9 . . TGTGCCAGCAGCGTAAAGCAGGACTACGAGCAGTACTTC CASSVKQDYEQYF
TRBJ1-1 TRBV2 . . TGTGCCAGCAGTGAAGCAGGGGGAGAAGCTTTCTTT CASSEAGGEAFF
TRBJ1-1 TRBV5-8 . . TGTGCCAGCAGCTTGGAGCGGAACACTGAAGCTTTCTTT CASSLERNTEAFF
TRBJ2-1 TRBV5-1 TRBD2 . TGCGCCAGCAGCTTGGCTAGCGGGATACTCAATGAGCAGTTCTTC CASSLASGILNEQFF
TRBJ2-3 TRBV7-3 TRBD2 . TGTGCCAGCAGCTCCCTAGCGGAGACAGATACGCAGTATTTT CASSSLAETDTQYF
TRBJ1-5 TRBV4-2 TRBD1 . TGTGCCAGCAGCCGCCTGTACCAGGGGGGCAATCAGCCCCAGCATTTT CASSRLYQGGNQPQHF
TRBJ1-5 TRBV7-2 . . TGTGCCAGCAGCTCGGGCAGCACCAGCAATCAGCCCCAGCATTTT CASSSGSTSNQPQHF
TRBJ1-6 TRBV5-1 . . TGCGCCAGCAGCTTGTTTAACGAGGATTCACCCCTCCACTTT CASSLFNEDSPLHF
TRBJ1-4 TRBV28 TRBD1 . TGTGCCAGCAGTTCTATTCATAATCCGGGACAGGCCTTAGGTGGACTGTTTTTT CASSSIHNPGQALGGLFF
TRBJ1-2 TRBV5-6 . . TGTGCCAGCAGCTTATTGGGCAGGGAGTATGGCTACACCTTC CASSLLGREYGYTF
TRBJ1-2 TRBV27 TRBD1 once TGTGCCAGCAGTATGGGACAGAACTATGGCTACACCTTC CASSMGQNYGYTF
TRBJ2-7 TRBV25-1 . . TGTGCCAGCTCTTCCCCAATTACCTACGAGCAGTACTTC CASSSPITYEQYF
TRBJ2-3 TRBV27 . few TGTGCCAGCAGTTTTACAGGCACAGATACGCAGTATTTT CASSFTGTDTQYF
TRBJ1-5 TRBV7-3 . few TGTGCCAGCAGCTTAACAGGACCCAATCAGCCCCAGCATTTT CASSLTGPNQPQHF
TRBJ2-7 TRBV9 . . TGTGCCAGCAGCGTAGGTCCCAGGGGTATTTACGAGCAGTACTTC CASSVGPRGIYEQYF
TRBJ2-5 TRBV10-3 TRBD1 . TGTGCCACCAGTGACAGGGAGAAAGAGACCCAGTACTTC CATSDREKETQYF
TRBJ2-1 TRBV6-5 TRBD2 . TGTGCCAGCAGTTCCGGGACTAGCGGGAGAAGTGAGCAGTTCTTC CASSSGTSGRSEQFF
TRBJ2-7 TRBV28 . . TGTGCCAGCAGTATCAGGGACGAGCAGTACTTC CASSIRDEQYF
TRBJ1-4 TRBV30 . . TGTGCCTGGAACAGGGTTCAAGAAAAACTGTTTTTT CAWNRVQEKLFF